The entry below gives a single TCR beta chain sequence along with its context. Its target is not known. The record originates from a study of OX40 agonist ivuxolimab in advanced cancers. Study at large: Patients assigned to dose escalation were diagnosed with hepatocellular carcinoma, melanoma, renal cell or head and neck cancer.

The CDR3 sequence is 15 residues long. Deletions cut 5 bases from V and 1 base from J, with 12 bases between. The V gene's germline CDR1 is LNHDA and CDR2 SQIVND (reference sequence). The repertoire was sequenced with immunoSEQ multiplex PCR; TCRdb's copy has only in-frame clones and lacks some. The repertoire includes about 33,000 clones, approximately 80% of them detected once, and around 12% sits in the top ten. General study findings and limits: The mean number of expanded clones was higher in CD8+ T cells than in CD4+. The authors also found low normalized T-cell clonal expansion in some nonresponders.

The sequence was obtained from an adult with an advanced solid tumor such as melanoma, head and neck, liver or kidney cancer. The chain couples TRBV19 to TRBJ1-5; no reliable D call. The starting material was CD4+ or CD8+ T cells sorted from blood, obtained in a trial of the OX40 agonist ivuxolimab. The CDR3 region is CASSYPGMSNQPQHF. The CDR3 nucleotides read TGTGCCAGTAGTTATCCTGGGATGAGCAATCAGCCCCAGCATTTT.